Below are 25 T cell receptor beta chains sequenced from a single sample in a study of blood T cell repertoires in COVID-19 (dated by TCRdb to 2019 to 2021). The library came from the immunoSEQ multiplex PCR assay. Not all clones reach the TCRdb copy of this immuneACCESS table, which keeps in-frame sequences only. Checked studies attribute under half of the gap to unresolved V genes and leave the rest unexplained. The table for this sample lists approximately 250,000 clones; 84% of them were counted only once. Approximately 1.4% of the sample is in the top ten clones. The source material was peripheral blood. All receptors derive from a woman in her 40s who had recovered from COVID-19.

This clone was picked up many times. V is TRBV2 and J is TRBJ1-1; the D is unclear. V was clipped by 1 base and J by 11 bases, with 5 bases between them. The CDR3 consists of 10 residues. CDR1 is SNHLY and CDR2 is FYNNEI in the germline V gene. CDR3 protein: CASSEVSAFF. As DNA, the CDR3 is TGTGCCAGCAGTGAAGTCTCGGCTTTCTTT. Full variable domain (remainder filled in from reference TRBV2 and TRBJ1-1): EPEVTQTPSHQVTQMGQEVILRCVPISNHLYFYWYRQILGQKVEFLVSFYNNEISEKSEIFDDQFSVERPDGSNFTLKIRSTKLEDSAMYFCASSEVSAFFGQGTRLTVV.

The chain employs TRBV19 and TRBJ1-6, with D maybe TRBD1 (5 bases). CDR1 and CDR2 (germline): LNHDA, SQIVND (reference sequence). The CDR3 spans 15 residues. Between the trimmed V and J ends, which lost 3 bases and 8 bases, there was a span of 14 bases. The CDR3 loop reads CASSIRAGGDSPLHF. Written as DNA, the CDR3 is TGTGCCAGTAGTATCAGGGCAGGCGGTGATTCACCCCTCCACTTT.

The chain employs TRBV19 and TRBJ1-2; D not resolved. Trimming removed 8 bases at V and 2 bases at J, with 15 bases between. The CDR3 spans 14 residues. Germline V lookup: CDR1 LNHDA, CDR2 SQIVND (reference sequence). The CDR3 sequence is CASLQLGGNYGYTF. CDR3 bases: TGTGCCAGTCTCCAACTTGGAGGGAACTATGGCTACACCTTC.

This clone has a single count. The rearrangement uses TRBV5-1 and TRBJ1-1; 8 bases are shared with TRBD1. V was pared by 4 bases and J by 5 bases, with 10 bases of the junction left unmatched. This CDR3 comprises 15 residues. In germline, CDR1 is SGHRS, CDR2 YFSETQ. The CDR3 nucleotides are TGCGCCAGCAGCGCACAGGGGGGAGTAGGAACTGAAGCTTTCTTT. This gives the protein CASSAQGGVGTEAFF.

The CDR3 sequence: CASSVDRANTGELFF. In nucleotides, the CDR3 is TGTGCCAGTAGTGTGGACAGGGCGAACACCGGGGAGCTGTTTTTT. V usage is TRBV19 and J usage is TRBJ2-2; 8 nucleotides match TRBD1. J gave up 0 bases and V 5 bases, and 2 bases lay outside the gene matches. The CDR3 has 15 amino acids. CDR1 is LNHDA and CDR2 is SQIVND in the germline V gene (reference sequence).

V and J are TRBV7-9 and TRBJ2-5, with D perhaps matching TRBD1 (6 bases). Germline CDR1 reads SEHNR; CDR2 reads FQNEAQ (reference sequence). This CDR3 spans 16 amino acids. Trimming took off 3 bases at V and 0 bases at J, with 14 bases between the two ends. CDR3 nucleotide sequence: TGTGCCAGCAGCTTCGTCATCACAGGGAACCAAGAGACCCAGTACTTC. Protein: CASSFVITGNQETQYF.

The chain links TRBV6-1 to TRBJ1-5; D is possibly TRBD1 (6 bases). The CDR3 totals 14 residues. CDR1 MNHNS and CDR2 SASEGT come from the germline V gene. V was clipped by 3 bases and J by 3 bases, with 9 bases between them. As DNA, the CDR3 is TGTGCCAGCAGTGAGGGGGCCAACAATCAGCCCCAGCATTTT. Its protein product is CASSEGANNQPQHF.

The chain couples TRBV7-2 to TRBJ1-5; 8 bases align to TRBD1. The CDR3 contains 16 residues. The V gene end was trimmed by 5 bases and the J gene end by 6 bases; junction bases not matched to a gene: 12. The germline CDR1 and CDR2 sequences are SGHTA and FQGNSA. Here the CDR3 DNA reads TGTGCCAGCAGCCAGGGCGGCGGACAGGGCCCTCAGCCCCAGCATTTT. It specifies CASSQGGGQGPQPQHF.

This clone was counted once. The V gene is TRBV6-5, the J gene TRBJ2-1; D is undetermined. The CDR3 totals 12 residues. With 8 bases removed from V and 3 bases from J, the gap between germline ends came to 8 bases. Germline lookup yields CDR1 MNHEY and CDR2 SVGAGI. The CDR3 loop reads CASPGVYNEQFF. DNA for the CDR3: TGTGCCAGCCCTGGAGTCTACAATGAGCAGTTCTTC.

The V and J genes are TRBV28 and TRBJ1-1, with 7 bases matching TRBD1. The CDR3 covers 13 residues. J lost 10 bases, V lost 3 bases, and 8 bases had no gene match. Germline V gene data show CDR1 as MDHEN and CDR2 as SYDVKM. As DNA, the CDR3 is TGTGCCAGCAGTTTCGAGGGGGCTCTTGGAGCTTTCTTT. Encoded protein: CASSFEGALGAFF. Together with reference TRBV28 and TRBJ1-1, the CDR3 gives the full variable domain: DVKVTQSSRYLVKRTGEKVFLECVQDMDHENMFWYRQDPGLGLRLIYFSYDVKMKEKGDIPEGYSVSREKKERFSLILESASTNQTSMYLCASSFEGALGAFFGQGTRLTVV.

This chain uses TRBV7-3 with TRBJ1-1; TRBD1 matches at 8 bases. The CDR3 has 14 residues. V dropped 4 bases and J dropped 6; count of bases not matched to a gene: 7. Germline V gene sequence: CDR1 SGHTA, CDR2 FQGTGA. CDR3 nucleotide sequence: TGTGCCAGCAGCTCCGGACAGGGTATATCTGAAGCTTTCTTT. Translation: CASSSGQGISEAFF.

V usage is TRBV20-1 and J usage is TRBJ2-5; D is possibly TRBD2 (6 bases). From germline, CDR1 is DFQATT and CDR2 SNEGSKA (reference sequence). Trimming stripped 7 bases from V and 9 bases from J, with 9 bases between. There are 9 residues in the CDR3. The CDR3 DNA follows: TGCAGTGGAGGGGAGGCCCAGTACTTC. It specifies CSGGEAQYF.

The rearrangement links TRBV10-3 to TRBJ1-2, with D possibly matching TRBD1 (6 bases). The germline V gene encodes CDR1 ENHRY and CDR2 SYGVKD. V was trimmed by 0 bases and J by 8 bases, leaving 13 bases between them. The CDR3 consists of 14 residues. CDR3 protein: CAISESAGESGYTF. DNA of the CDR3: TGTGCCATCAGTGAGTCAGCAGGGGAATCGGGCTACACCTTC.

This rearrangement joins TRBV18 to TRBJ1-5, with TRBD1 as a possible D gene (5 bases). V was trimmed by 2 bases and J by 2 bases, leaving 7 bases between them. This CDR3 region has 14 residues. In germline, CDR1 is KGHSH, CDR2 LQKENI. CDR3 DNA: TGTGCCAGCTCACCAGGGGCTGGCAATCAGCCCCAGCATTTT. This codes for CASSPGAGNQPQHF.

V usage is TRBV28 and J usage is TRBJ1-2, with D possibly being TRBD1 (5 bases). Deletions cut 5 bases from V and 6 bases from J, with 19 bases between. This CDR3 has 15 amino acids. In germline, CDR1 is MDHEN, CDR2 SYDVKM. DNA of the CDR3: TGTGCCAGCAGTCCCCCGGGGGGGGGAGTGGATGGCTACACCTTC. This gives the protein CASSPPGGGVDGYTF.

The gene calls are TRBV13 and TRBJ2-1; 8 bases line up with TRBD2. Germline CDR1 is PRHDT and CDR2 is FYEKMQ (reference sequence). The CDR3 loop spans 14 amino acids. V shed 0 bases, J shed 9 bases, and the junction held 4 bases outside the gene matches. CDR3 nucleotide sequence: TGTGCCAGCAGCTTAGGAGGGACTAGAGTTGAGCAGTTCTTC. Its translation: CASSLGGTRVEQFF.

The V gene is TRBV6-5, the J gene TRBJ1-5, with 7 bases matching TRBD1. The germline CDR1 and CDR2 sequences are MNHEY and SVGAGI. V was pared by 11 bases and J by 5 bases, with 12 bases of the junction left unmatched. The CDR3 contains 14 residues. The CDR3 reads CAGGSGTDYQPQHF. CDR3 in DNA: TGTGCCGGGGGGTCCGGGACAGATTATCAGCCCCAGCATTTT.

This chain joins TRBV15 and TRBJ2-1; D call uncertain. Per germline, CDR1 LNHNV and CDR2 YYDKDF (reference sequence). The CDR3 covers 13 residues. V lost 8 bases and J 4 bases, leaving 12 bases between the germline ends. In DNA, the CDR3 is TGTGCCACCGCCTGGGTACAGTACAATGAGCAGTTCTTC. Its protein product is CATAWVQYNEQFF. The whole variable domain, filled in from reference TRBV15 and TRBJ2-1, reads DAMVIQNPRYQVTQFGKPVTLSCSQTLNHNVMYWYQQKSSQAPKLLFHYYDKDFNNEADTPDNFQSRRPNTSFCFLDIRSPGLGDTAMYLCATAWVQYNEQFFGPGTRLTVL.

The chain is built from TRBV12-5 and TRBJ1-2; tentatively, D is TRBD1 (5 bases). V shed 1 base and J shed 8 bases, with 14 bases lying between them. CDR3 size: 14 residues. Germline assignment: CDR1 LGHNT and CDR2 FRNRAP. The chain's CDR3 is CASGLASGLGGYTF. The CDR3 nucleotides are TGTGCTAGTGGTTTGGCGTCAGGGTTGGGGGGCTACACCTTC. Full variable domain (missing parts from reference TRBV12-5 and TRBJ1-2): DARVTQTPRHKVTEMGQEVTMRCQPILGHNTVFWYRQTMMQGLELLAYFRNRAPLDDSGMPKDRFSAEMPDATLATLKIQPSEPRDSAVYFCASGLASGLGGYTFGSGTRLTVV.

The genes are TRBV6-6 and TRBJ1-2; 7 bases match TRBD1. Germline CDR1 reads MNHNY; CDR2 reads SVGAGI (reference sequence). CDR3 length: 13 amino acids. V lost 4 bases, J lost 2 bases, and 1 base stayed unmatched. The CDR3 reads CASSSTGNYGYTF. For the CDR3, the DNA is TGTGCCAGCAGTTCGACAGGGAACTATGGCTACACCTTC.

The rearrangement joins TRBV7-3 to TRBJ2-3; tentative D call: TRBD2 (6 bases). The germline V and J ends were trimmed by 1 base and 0 bases, with 14 bases remaining between them. This CDR3 has 17 residues. Germline V gene lookup returns CDR1 SGHTA and CDR2 FQGTGA. The CDR3 here is CASSLSLANPSTDTQYF. The CDR3 DNA is TGTGCCAGCAGCTTAAGTCTAGCGAACCCCAGCACAGATACGCAGTATTTT.

The chain couples TRBV24-1 to TRBJ2-3; 12 nucleotides match TRBD1. This CDR3 spans 16 amino acids. The germline gives CDR1 KGHDR, CDR2 SFDVKD. With V trimmed by 3 bases and J by 5 bases, 5 bases remained unmatched. The CDR3 nucleotides are TGTGCCACCAGTGATCCCGGGACAGGGGGCATAGATACGCAGTATTTT. Protein: CATSDPGTGGIDTQYF.

The chain couples TRBV24-1 to TRBJ1-2; perhaps TRBD1 as D (5 bases). Per germline, CDR1 KGHDR and CDR2 SFDVKD. V was pared by 5 bases and J by 4 bases, with 7 bases between. This CDR3 has 12 residues. In nucleotides, the CDR3 is TGTGCCACCAGTGCAGGGTTCTATGGCTACACCTTC. It codes for CATSAGFYGYTF.

In its sample, this clone was seen a few times. The chain is built from TRBV5-1 and TRBJ2-5; TRBD2 matches 8 bases. The trim removed 0 bases at V and 6 bases at J, leaving 4 bases unmatched. Germline V lookup: CDR1 SGHRS, CDR2 YFSETQ. The CDR3 totals 14 residues. The CDR3 nucleotides are TGCGCCAGCAGCTTGGGGACTAGCTCGAAGACCCAGTACTTC. The encoded protein is CASSLGTSSKTQYF.

This clone occurred once. The chain combines TRBV29-1 with TRBJ2-1; possibly TRBD1 for D (6 bases). V lost 3 bases and J lost 3, with 15 bases in between. The CDR3 sequence is 15 residues long. Looked up from germline, CDR1 is SQVTM and CDR2 is ANQGSEA. The CDR3 sequence: CSVDAGQFFYNEQFF. CDR3 in DNA: TGCAGCGTTGACGCCGGACAGTTTTTCTACAATGAGCAGTTCTTC.